The subject of this entry is one TCR beta chain. Produced via immunoSEQ multiplex PCR; TCRdb's table is partial and in-frame only. Counted here are some 2,500,000 clones, roughly 90% occurring once; the ten biggest clones make up about 0.41%. This entry is derived from a study of shared clonotypes between healthy human individuals. Germline values: CDR1 MDHEN, CDR2 SYDVKM. Trimming stripped 6 bases from V and 11 bases from J, with 19 bases between. The CDR3 is 14 amino acids. This receptor was identified in a man between 18 and 29 years old in good health. Some clones in this sample may be carry-over from other donors' samples. Material: naive CD4+ T cells from PBMCs. The subset here: CD45RA+ positively selected. The chain is built from TRBV28 and TRBJ1-4; TRBD1 is a possible D gene (5 bases). The CDR3 nucleotides read TGTGCCAGCAGCGACCCTAACGTACGGGGGAAACTGTTTTTT. It translates to CASSDPNVRGKLFF.